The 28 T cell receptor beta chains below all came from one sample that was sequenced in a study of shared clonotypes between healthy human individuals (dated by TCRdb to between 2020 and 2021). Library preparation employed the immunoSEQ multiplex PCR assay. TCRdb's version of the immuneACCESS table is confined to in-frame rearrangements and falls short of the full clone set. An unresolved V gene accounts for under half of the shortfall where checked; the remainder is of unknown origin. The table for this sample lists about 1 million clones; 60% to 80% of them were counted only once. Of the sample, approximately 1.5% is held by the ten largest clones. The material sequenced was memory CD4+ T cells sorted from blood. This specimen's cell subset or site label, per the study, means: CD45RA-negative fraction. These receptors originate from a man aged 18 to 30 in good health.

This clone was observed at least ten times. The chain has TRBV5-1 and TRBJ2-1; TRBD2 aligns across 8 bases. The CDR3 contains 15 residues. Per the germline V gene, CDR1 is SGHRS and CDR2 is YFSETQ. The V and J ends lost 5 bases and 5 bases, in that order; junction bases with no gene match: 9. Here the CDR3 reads CASSTSGLGHNEQFF. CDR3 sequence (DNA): TGCGCCAGCAGTACTAGCGGACTTGGACACAATGAGCAGTTCTTC.

This chain's CDR3 is CASSSQTGGNQPQHF. Written as DNA, the CDR3 is TGTGCCAGCAGCTCCCAGACAGGGGGCAATCAGCCCCAGCATTTT. The chain has TRBV6-6 and TRBJ1-5, with 8 bases fitting TRBD1. Germline V CDR1 and CDR2: MNHNY, SVGAGI (reference sequence). This CDR3 spans 15 amino acids. J was trimmed by 2 bases and V by 6 bases; bases with no gene match: 6.

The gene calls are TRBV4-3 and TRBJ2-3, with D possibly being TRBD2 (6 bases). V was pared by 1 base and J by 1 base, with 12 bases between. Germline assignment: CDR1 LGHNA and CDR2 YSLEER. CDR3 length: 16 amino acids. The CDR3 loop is CASSQGRGRGTDTQYF. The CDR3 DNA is TGCGCCAGCAGCCAAGGGCGGGGTCGGGGCACAGATACGCAGTATTTT.

The CDR3 here is CAWAFGTGADTQYF. The DNA for the CDR3 is TGTGCCTGGGCCTTCGGGACAGGAGCAGATACGCAGTATTTT. V and J are TRBV30 and TRBJ2-3; 8 bases agree with TRBD1. Germline loops: CDR1 GTSNPN, CDR2 SVGIG (reference sequence). Losses at the gene ends were 5 bases for V and 4 bases for J; bases not matched to a gene: 8. The CDR3 contains 14 residues.

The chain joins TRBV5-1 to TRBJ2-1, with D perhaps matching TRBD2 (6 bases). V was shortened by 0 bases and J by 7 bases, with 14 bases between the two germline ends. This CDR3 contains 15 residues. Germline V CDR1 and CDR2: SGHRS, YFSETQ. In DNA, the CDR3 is TGCGCCAGCAGCTTGGCTCGGGGAGGAAGGAATGAGCAGTTCTTC. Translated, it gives CASSLARGGRNEQFF.

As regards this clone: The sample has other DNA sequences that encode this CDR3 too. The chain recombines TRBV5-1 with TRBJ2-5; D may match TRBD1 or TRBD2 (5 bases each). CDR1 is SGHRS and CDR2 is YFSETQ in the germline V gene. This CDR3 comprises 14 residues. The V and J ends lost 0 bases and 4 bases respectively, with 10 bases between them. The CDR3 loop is CASSLEGRGETQYF. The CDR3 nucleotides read TGCGCCAGCAGCTTGGAGGGACGGGGAGAGACCCAGTACTTC. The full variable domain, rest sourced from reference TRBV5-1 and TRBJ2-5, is KAGVTQTPRYLIKTRGQQVTLSCSPISGHRSVSWYQQTPGQGLQFLFEYFSETQRNKGNFPGRFSGRQFSNSRSEMNVSTLELGDSALYLCASSLEGRGETQYFGPGTRLLVL.

For the CDR3, the DNA is TGCAGCGGGACAGGGGGCAGAGAGACCCAGTACTTC. This encodes CSGTGGRETQYF. The chain has TRBV29-1 and TRBJ2-5; TRBD1 aligns across 11 bases. Germline CDR1 and CDR2: SQVTM and ANQGSEA. V was pared by 7 bases and J by 4 bases, with 2 bases of the junction left unmatched. This CDR3 comprises 12 residues. Full variable domain (rest looked up from reference TRBV29-1 and TRBJ2-5): SAVISQKPSRDICQRGTSLTIQCQVDSQVTMMFWYRQQPGQSLTLIATANQGSEATYESGFVIDKFPISRPNLTFSTLTVSNMSPEDSSIYLCSGTGGRETQYFGPGTRLLVL.

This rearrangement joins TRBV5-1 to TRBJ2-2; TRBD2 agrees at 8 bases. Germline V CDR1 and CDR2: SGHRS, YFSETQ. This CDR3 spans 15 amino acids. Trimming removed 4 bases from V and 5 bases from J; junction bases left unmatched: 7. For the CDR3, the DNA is TGCGCCAGCAGCAGCGGGAGTCCTCCTACCGGGGAGCTGTTTTTT. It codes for CASSSGSPPTGELFF.

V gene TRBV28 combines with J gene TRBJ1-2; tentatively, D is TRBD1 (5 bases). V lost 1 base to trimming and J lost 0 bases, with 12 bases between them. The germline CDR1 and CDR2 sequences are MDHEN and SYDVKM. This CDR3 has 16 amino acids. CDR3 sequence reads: CASSLLGPLANYGYTF. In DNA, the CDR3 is TGTGCCAGCAGTTTATTGGGGCCGCTCGCTAACTATGGCTACACCTTC.

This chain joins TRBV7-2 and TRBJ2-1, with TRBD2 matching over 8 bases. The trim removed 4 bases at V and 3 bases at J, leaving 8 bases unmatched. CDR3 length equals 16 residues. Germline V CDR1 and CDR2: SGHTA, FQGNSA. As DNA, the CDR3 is TGTGCCAGCAGCTCCCTTCGGGGGGGCCACTACAATGAGCAGTTCTTC. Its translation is CASSSLRGGHYNEQFF.

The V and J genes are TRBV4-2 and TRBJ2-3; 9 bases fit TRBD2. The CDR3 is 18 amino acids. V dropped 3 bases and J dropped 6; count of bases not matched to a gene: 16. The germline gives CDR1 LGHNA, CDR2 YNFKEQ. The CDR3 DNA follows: TGTGCCAGCAGCCACAATCCTATAGCGGGAGAGGGCAGGGATACGCAGTATTTT. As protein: CASSHNPIAGEGRDTQYF.

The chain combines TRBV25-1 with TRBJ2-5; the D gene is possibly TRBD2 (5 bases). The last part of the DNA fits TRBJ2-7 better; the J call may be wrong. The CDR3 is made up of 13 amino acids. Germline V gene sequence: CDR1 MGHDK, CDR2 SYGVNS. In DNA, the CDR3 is TGTGCCAGCAGAAACATGGACTTGGGCGAGCAGTACTTC. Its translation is CASRNMDLGEQYF.

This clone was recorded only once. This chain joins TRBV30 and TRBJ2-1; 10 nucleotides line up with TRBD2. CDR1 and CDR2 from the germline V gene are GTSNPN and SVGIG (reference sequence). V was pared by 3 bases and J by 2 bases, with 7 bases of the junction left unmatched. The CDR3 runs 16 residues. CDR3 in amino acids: CAWRGPGLAAYNEQFF. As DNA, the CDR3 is TGTGCCTGGAGGGGCCCTGGACTAGCGGCCTACAATGAGCAGTTCTTC.

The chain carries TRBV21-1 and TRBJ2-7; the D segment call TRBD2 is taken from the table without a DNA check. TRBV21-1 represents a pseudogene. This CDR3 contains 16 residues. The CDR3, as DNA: TGTGCCAGCAGCAATGAGCCGGGACTACCTTCAGACGGGCAGTACTTC. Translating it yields CASSNEPGLPSDGQYF.

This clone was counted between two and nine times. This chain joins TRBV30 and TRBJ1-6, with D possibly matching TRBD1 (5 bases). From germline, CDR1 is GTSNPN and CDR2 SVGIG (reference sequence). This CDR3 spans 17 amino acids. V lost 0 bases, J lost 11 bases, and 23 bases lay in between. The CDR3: CAWSVLSGGRTIPPLHF. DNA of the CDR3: TGTGCCTGGAGTGTACTTTCGGGGGGACGGACGATCCCACCCCTCCACTTT. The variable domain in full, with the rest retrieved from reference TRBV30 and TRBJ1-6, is SQTIHQWPATLVQPVGSPLSLECTVEGTSNPNLYWYRQAAGRGLQLLFYSVGIGQISSEVPQNLSASRPQDRQFILSSKKLLLSDSGFYLCAWSVLSGGRTIPPLHFGNGTRLTVT.

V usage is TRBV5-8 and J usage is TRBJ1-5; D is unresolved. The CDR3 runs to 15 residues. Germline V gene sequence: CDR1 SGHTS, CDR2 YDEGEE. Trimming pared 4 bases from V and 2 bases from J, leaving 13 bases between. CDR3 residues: CASSLKTLGNQPQHF. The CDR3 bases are TGTGCCAGCAGCCTCAAGACCCTGGGCAATCAGCCCCAGCATTTT.

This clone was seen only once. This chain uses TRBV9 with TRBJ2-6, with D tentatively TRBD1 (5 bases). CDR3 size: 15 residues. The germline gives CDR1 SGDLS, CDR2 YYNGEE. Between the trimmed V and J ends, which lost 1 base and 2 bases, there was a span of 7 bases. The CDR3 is CASSVQGTGANVLTF. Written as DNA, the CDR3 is TGTGCCAGCAGCGTACAGGGAACTGGGGCCAACGTCCTGACTTTC.

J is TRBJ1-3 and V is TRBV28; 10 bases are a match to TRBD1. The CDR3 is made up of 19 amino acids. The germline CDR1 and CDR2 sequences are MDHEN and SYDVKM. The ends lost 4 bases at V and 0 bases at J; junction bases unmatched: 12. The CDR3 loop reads CASSSRGDRGRRSGNTIYF. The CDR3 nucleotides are TGTGCCAGCAGTTCGAGGGGGGACAGGGGTCGTCGCTCTGGAAACACCATATATTTT.

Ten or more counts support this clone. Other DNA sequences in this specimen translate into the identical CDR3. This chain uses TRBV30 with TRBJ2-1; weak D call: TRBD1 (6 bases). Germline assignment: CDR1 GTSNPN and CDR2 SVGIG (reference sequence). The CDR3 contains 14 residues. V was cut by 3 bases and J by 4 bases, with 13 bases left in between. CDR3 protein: CAWSRGGLYNEQFF. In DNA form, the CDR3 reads TGTGCCTGGAGCAGGGGCGGATTGTACAATGAGCAGTTCTTC.

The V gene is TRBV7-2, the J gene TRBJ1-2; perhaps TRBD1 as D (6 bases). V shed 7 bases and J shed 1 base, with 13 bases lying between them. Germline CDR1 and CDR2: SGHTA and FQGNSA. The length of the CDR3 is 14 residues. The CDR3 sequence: CASTQGPLNYGYTF. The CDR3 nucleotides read TGTGCCAGCACCCAGGGGCCCCTTAACTATGGCTACACCTTC.

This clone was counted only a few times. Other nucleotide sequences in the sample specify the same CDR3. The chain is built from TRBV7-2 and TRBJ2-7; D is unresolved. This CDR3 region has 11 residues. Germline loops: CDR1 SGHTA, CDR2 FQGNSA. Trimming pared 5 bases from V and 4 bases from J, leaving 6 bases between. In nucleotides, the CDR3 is TGTGCCAGCAGCGTAGGTTACGAGCAGTACTTC. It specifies CASSVGYEQYF.

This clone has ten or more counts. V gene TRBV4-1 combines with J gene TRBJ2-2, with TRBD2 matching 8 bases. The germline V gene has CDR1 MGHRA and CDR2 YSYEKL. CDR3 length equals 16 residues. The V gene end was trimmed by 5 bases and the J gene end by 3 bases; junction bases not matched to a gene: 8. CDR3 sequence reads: CASSDHGGADTGELFF. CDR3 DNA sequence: TGCGCCAGCAGCGACCACGGGGGGGCCGACACCGGGGAGCTGTTTTTT.

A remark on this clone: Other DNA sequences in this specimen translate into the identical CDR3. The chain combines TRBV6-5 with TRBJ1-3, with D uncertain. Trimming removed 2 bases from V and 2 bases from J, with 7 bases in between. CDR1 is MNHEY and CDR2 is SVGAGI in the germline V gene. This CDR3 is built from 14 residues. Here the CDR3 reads CASSYSRAGNTIYF. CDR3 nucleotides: TGTGCCAGCAGTTACAGTCGTGCTGGAAACACCATATATTTT.

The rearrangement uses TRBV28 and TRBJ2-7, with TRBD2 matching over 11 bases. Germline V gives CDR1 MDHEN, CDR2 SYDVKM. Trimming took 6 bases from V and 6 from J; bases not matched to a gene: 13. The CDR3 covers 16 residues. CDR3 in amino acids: CASRPPGLAGAGEQYF. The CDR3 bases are TGTGCCAGCAGGCCCCCCGGACTAGCGGGCGCCGGCGAGCAGTACTTC.

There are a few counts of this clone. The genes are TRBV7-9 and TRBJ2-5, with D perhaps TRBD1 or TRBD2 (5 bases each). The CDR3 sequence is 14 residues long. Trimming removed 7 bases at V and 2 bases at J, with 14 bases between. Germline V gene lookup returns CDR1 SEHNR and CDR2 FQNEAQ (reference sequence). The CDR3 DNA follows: TGTGCCAGCACCCCAGGGAGATTGCAAGAGACCCAGTACTTC. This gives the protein CASTPGRLQETQYF.

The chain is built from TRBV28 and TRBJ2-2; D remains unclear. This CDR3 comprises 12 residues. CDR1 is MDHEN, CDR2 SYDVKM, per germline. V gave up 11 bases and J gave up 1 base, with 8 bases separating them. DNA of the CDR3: TGTGCCGCCCGACGGAACACCGGGGAGCTGTTTTTT. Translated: CAARRNTGELFF.

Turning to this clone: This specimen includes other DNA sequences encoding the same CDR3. DNA for the CDR3: TGCGCCAGCAGCCCAGGGGGGTACAATGAGCAGTTCTTC. It codes for CASSPGGYNEQFF. This rearrangement joins TRBV5-1 to TRBJ2-1; possible D gene TRBD1, 7 bases. CDR3 length equals 13 residues. Germline CDR1 and CDR2: SGHRS and YFSETQ. V was pared by 4 bases and J by 4 bases, with 9 bases between.

The CDR3 region is CASSLTGLTATEAFF. For the CDR3, the DNA is TGTGCCAGCAGCTTGACAGGGCTCACCGCCACTGAAGCTTTCTTT. The chain joins TRBV5-6 to TRBJ1-1; a possible D gene is TRBD1 (6 bases). The CDR3 sequence is 15 residues long. Germline V gives CDR1 SGHDT, CDR2 YYEEEE. The ends were cut back, 1 base at V and 4 bases at J, with 14 bases in the middle.